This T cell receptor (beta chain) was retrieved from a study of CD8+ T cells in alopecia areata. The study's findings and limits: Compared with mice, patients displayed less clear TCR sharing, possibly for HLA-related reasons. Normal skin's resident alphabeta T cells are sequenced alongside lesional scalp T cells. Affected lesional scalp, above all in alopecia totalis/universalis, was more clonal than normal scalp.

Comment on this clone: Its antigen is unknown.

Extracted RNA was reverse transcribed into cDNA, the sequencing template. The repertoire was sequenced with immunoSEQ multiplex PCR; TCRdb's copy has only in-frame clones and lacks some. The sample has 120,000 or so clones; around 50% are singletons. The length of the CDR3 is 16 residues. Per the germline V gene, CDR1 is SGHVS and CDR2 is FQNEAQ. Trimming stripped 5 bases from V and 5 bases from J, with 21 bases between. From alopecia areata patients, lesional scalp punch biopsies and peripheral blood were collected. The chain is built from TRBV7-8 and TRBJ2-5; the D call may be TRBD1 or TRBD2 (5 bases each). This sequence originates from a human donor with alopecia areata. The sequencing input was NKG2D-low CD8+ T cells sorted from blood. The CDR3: CASSPPNLRDDETQYF. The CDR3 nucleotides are TGTGCCAGCAGCCCCCCTAATCTTCGGGACGACGAGACCCAGTACTTC.